This T cell receptor (beta chain) was obtained from a study of blood T cells in healthy people across ages. The V and J ends lost 0 bases and 4 bases, in that order; junction bases with no gene match: 5. This CDR3 contains 15 residues. The V gene's germline CDR1 is KGHSY and CDR2 FQNENV. Only a few counts were recorded for this clonotype. It was with a sample-barcoded 5' primer and a J-beta primer mix that a second PCR of about 6 to 12 cycles was run. TCRdb redid the calling of the 5' RACE reads with MiXCR, one entry per CDR3 protein. The sample carries 700,000 to 800,000 distinct CDR3 sequences, approximately 43% recorded once.

The sample consisted of blood. The clonotype originates from a woman aged 55-69 years in good health. The chain is built from TRBV16 and TRBJ1-2, with 7 bases fitting TRBD1. The CDR3 spells CASSQSTGTAYGYTF. CDR3 nucleotide sequence: TGTGCCAGCAGCCAATCGACAGGGACGGCCTATGGCTACACCTTC.